Following are 27 T cell receptor beta chains from one sample sequenced in a study of T cell responses to AZD1222 COVID-19 vaccine. Repertoires were generated with immunoSEQ multiplex PCR, while TCRdb's copy carries only in-frame clones and drops some. Among some 97,000 clones listed, approximately 87% were seen once. The input for sequencing was peripheral blood, taken on day 0 of MenACWY control vaccination. All receptors come from an adult in good health.

This chain uses TRBV9 with TRBJ1-6; D possibly corresponds to TRBD1 (5 bases). The germline gives CDR1 SGDLS, CDR2 YYNGEE. This CDR3 has 15 residues. Trimming took 6 bases from V and 0 from J, leaving 10 bases between them. The CDR3 DNA follows: TGTGCCAGCACCGGGGGAAGCTCCTATAATTCACCCCTCCACTTT. It is translated as CASTGGSSYNSPLHF.

The chain carries TRBV6-5 and TRBJ1-1, with a possible D match to TRBD1 (6 bases). The CDR3 totals 15 residues. Germline values: CDR1 MNHEY, CDR2 SVGAGI. The V end was cut by 0 bases, the J end by 2 bases, with 10 bases between. This CDR3 is CASSYSLQGNTEAFF. CDR3 bases: TGTGCCAGCAGTTACTCGTTACAGGGAAACACTGAAGCTTTCTTT.

The rearrangement links TRBV21-1 to TRBJ2-1; the tabulated D call, TRBD1, remains unverified against the DNA. TRBV21-1 is tagged as a pseudogene. This CDR3 has 18 amino acids. The CDR3 spells CASSRTGRAQRLDFGQFF. In nucleotides, the CDR3 is TGTGCCAGCAGCAGGACAGGGAGGGCCCAGCGGTTGGATTTCGGGCAGTTCTTC.

The genes are TRBV5-4 and TRBJ1-4; D perhaps matches TRBD1 (5 bases). There are 17 residues in the CDR3. Germline V gene data show CDR1 as SGHNT and CDR2 as YYREEE (reference sequence). V was pared by 0 bases and J by 4 bases, with 16 bases between. In nucleotides, the CDR3 is TGTGCCAGCAGCTTGGGTTTGGAACGGGGGATTAATGAAAAACTGTTTTTT. Protein product: CASSLGLERGINEKLFF.

The rearrangement uses TRBV7-9 and TRBJ1-2; D remains unclear. The germline V gene has CDR1 SEHNR and CDR2 FQNEAQ (reference sequence). The V and J ends lost 5 bases and 2 bases respectively, with 9 bases between them. The CDR3 spans 13 residues. The CDR3 coding sequence is TGTGCCAGCAGCAGGGAGCTAAACTATGGCTACACCTTC. The encoded protein is CASSRELNYGYTF.

The rearrangement uses TRBV14 and TRBJ2-7; the D gene is possibly TRBD2 (6 bases). CDR1 SGHDN and CDR2 FVKESK come from the germline V gene. The CDR3 extends over 13 amino acids. With 3 bases removed from V and 6 bases from J, the gap between germline ends came to 12 bases. The CDR3 DNA sequence: TGTGCCAGCAGCCAGGGGGGTAAAGCCGAGCAGTACTTC. It is translated as CASSQGGKAEQYF.

The chain employs TRBV5-8 and TRBJ1-1; no clear D. CDR1 is SGHTS and CDR2 is YDEGEE in the germline V gene. The CDR3 length is 15 residues. Trimming shortened V by 1 base and J by 0 bases, and 10 bases separated the two germline ends. As DNA, the CDR3 is TGTGCCAGCAGCTTGTGGCGGGGTTTGAACACTGAAGCTTTCTTT. It specifies CASSLWRGLNTEAFF.

The V and J genes are TRBV30 and TRBJ2-7; 8 nucleotides line up with TRBD1. Germline CDR1 GTSNPN, CDR2 SVGIG (reference sequence). CDR3 size: 12 residues. V trimming: 5 bases; J trimming: 1 base; junction bases outside the gene matches: 1. The CDR3 reads CAWGQGSYEQYF. DNA for the CDR3: TGTGCCTGGGGACAGGGATCCTACGAGCAGTACTTC.

The genes are TRBV7-2 and TRBJ2-7, with D possibly TRBD1 on 7 matching bases. The CDR3 consists of 12 residues. Between the trimmed V and J ends, which lost 4 bases and 6 bases, there was a span of 10 bases. The V gene's germline CDR1 is SGHTA and CDR2 FQGNSA. CDR3: CASSYRGGEQYF. The CDR3 nucleotides read TGTGCCAGCAGCTACAGGGGAGGCGAGCAGTACTTC.

The chain links TRBV11-2 to TRBJ2-7; possibly TRBD2 for D (6 bases). There are 13 residues in the CDR3. Germline V gene lookup returns CDR1 SGHAT and CDR2 FQNNGV. V was trimmed by 5 bases and J by 6 bases, leaving 14 bases between them. The CDR3 reads CASSRPWGVEQYF. In nucleotides, the CDR3 is TGTGCCAGCAGCCGACCCTGGGGGGTCGAGCAGTACTTC.

This rearrangement joins TRBV2 to TRBJ1-5; TRBD1 aligns across 8 bases. The V gene's germline CDR1 is SNHLY and CDR2 FYNNEI. The CDR3 is made up of 14 amino acids. V lost 7 bases to trimming and J lost 6 bases; unmatched junction nucleotides: 8. The CDR3 DNA reads as TGTGCCAGCACCGGGACAGGTGAGATTCAGCCCCAGCATTTT. It encodes CASTGTGEIQPQHF.

The chain uses TRBV5-1 and TRBJ2-7, with 9 bases identical to TRBD1. Germline V gene sequence: CDR1 SGHRS, CDR2 YFSETQ. This CDR3 is built from 16 residues. The trim removed 2 bases at V and 8 bases at J, leaving 14 bases unmatched. CDR3 in amino acids: CASSLEITGTGNKQYF. In DNA form, the CDR3 reads TGCGCCAGCAGCTTAGAAATAACCGGGACAGGGAATAAGCAGTACTTC.

The chain joins TRBV3-1 (or the pseudogene TRBV3-2) to TRBJ2-3; 10 bases map to TRBD2. Germline CDR1 and CDR2: LGHDT and YNNKEL (reference sequence). The CDR3 runs to 15 residues. V shed 2 bases and J 5 bases; nucleotides not matched to a gene: 4. This CDR3 reads CASSQFLAGEDTQYF. CDR3 nucleotides: TGTGCCAGCAGCCAATTCCTAGCGGGAGAAGATACGCAGTATTTT.

The chain has TRBV19 and TRBJ2-5, with D perhaps given as TRBD1 or TRBD2 (5 bases each). Per the germline V gene, CDR1 is LNHDA and CDR2 is SQIVND (reference sequence). V was cut by 8 bases and J by 3 bases, with 13 bases left in between. The CDR3 length is 13 residues. The DNA for the CDR3 is TGTGCCAGTCGAACGGTGGGGGAAGAGACCCAGTACTTC. Translation: CASRTVGEETQYF.

V and J are TRBV28 and TRBJ2-1; TRBD2 agrees at 11 bases. Per the germline V gene, CDR1 is MDHEN and CDR2 is SYDVKM. The CDR3 contains 14 residues. Germline trimming cut 5 bases from V and 6 bases from J; bases unmatched to any gene: 3. DNA for the CDR3: TGTGCCAGCAGTCCAGGACTAGCGGGCAATGAGCAGTTCTTC. Translating gives CASSPGLAGNEQFF.

V is TRBV27 and J is TRBJ1-5; a possible D gene is TRBD1 (6 bases). CDR1 is MNHEY and CDR2 is SMNVEV in the germline V gene (reference sequence). The CDR3 has 15 amino acids. Trimming took 0 bases from V and 12 from J, leaving 18 bases between them. The CDR3 spells CASSLSPGQVLRQHF. The CDR3 DNA is TGTGCCAGCAGTTTATCCCCGGGACAAGTGTTGCGCCAGCATTTT.

The rearrangement joins TRBV18 to TRBJ1-1; perhaps TRBD1 as D (6 bases). The length of the CDR3 is 15 residues. With 6 bases removed from V and 3 bases from J, the gap between germline ends came to 17 bases. The germline CDR1 and CDR2 sequences are KGHSH and LQKENI. The CDR3 loop is CASSPGGGADTEAFF. CDR3 sequence (DNA): TGTGCCAGCTCCCCGGGGGGGGGCGCGGACACTGAAGCTTTCTTT.

The V and J genes are TRBV6-5 and TRBJ1-4; TRBD1 matches at 8 bases. CDR1 is MNHEY, CDR2 SVGAGI, per germline. The CDR3 covers 15 residues. V shed 6 bases, J shed 7 bases, and the junction held 10 bases outside the gene matches. The CDR3 sequence: CASSRSPGQAEKLFF. The CDR3 nucleotides are TGTGCCAGCAGCCGTTCTCCGGGACAGGCTGAAAAACTGTTTTTT.

V gene TRBV27 combines with J gene TRBJ1-5; TRBD1 matches 8 bases. The V segment lost 6 bases and the J segment 7 bases; nucleotides outside the gene matches: 8. The CDR3 length is 14 residues. CDR1 and CDR2 from the germline V gene are MNHEY and SMNVEV (reference sequence). CDR3 amino acids: CASSPDREVQPQHF. As DNA, the CDR3 is TGTGCCAGCAGCCCGGACAGGGAGGTGCAGCCCCAGCATTTT.

This chain uses TRBV23-1 with TRBJ1-2, with D possibly TRBD1 on 5 matching bases. TRBV23-1 is classed as an ORF, of uncertain function. The CDR3 runs 15 residues. Trimming pared 6 bases from V and 3 bases from J, leaving 17 bases between. The CDR3 sequence is CASSPIGDVYYGYTF. Here the CDR3 DNA reads TGCGCCAGCAGCCCAATCGGGGACGTTTACTATGGCTACACCTTC.

The V call is TRBV18, the J call TRBJ2-6; D unclear. Germline CDR1 reads KGHSH; CDR2 reads LQKENI. The CDR3 has 16 residues. The ends were cut back, 0 bases at V and 1 base at J, with 7 bases in the middle. The CDR3 nucleotides are TGTGCCAGCTCACCACCACCCAGGTCTGGGGCCAACGTCCTGACTTTC. It specifies CASSPPPRSGANVLTF.

V gene TRBV28 combines with J gene TRBJ2-3; D unclear. V was trimmed by 3 bases and J by 8 bases, leaving 12 bases between them. The CDR3 loop spans 13 amino acids. Germline V gene sequence: CDR1 MDHEN, CDR2 SYDVKM. The CDR3 reads CASSFRQTATQYF. The CDR3 region has the DNA TGTGCCAGCAGTTTTAGGCAGACGGCTACGCAGTATTTT.

The rearrangement uses TRBV28 and TRBJ1-2, with D possibly TRBD1 on 5 matching bases. Germline loops: CDR1 MDHEN, CDR2 SYDVKM. Trimming took 5 bases from V and 8 from J, leaving 15 bases between them. The CDR3 runs to 13 residues. In DNA form, the CDR3 reads TGTGCCAGCAGTCATCAGGGTTTTCACGGCTACACCTTC. As protein: CASSHQGFHGYTF.

The chain employs TRBV28 and TRBJ1-5; tentative D call: TRBD1 (6 bases). This CDR3 region has 15 residues. Germline V gene data show CDR1 as MDHEN and CDR2 as SYDVKM. V dropped 5 bases and J dropped 0 bases, with 11 bases sitting between them. CDR3 amino acids: CASSMDRNSNQPQHF. The CDR3 DNA reads as TGTGCCAGCAGTATGGACAGAAATAGCAATCAGCCCCAGCATTTT.

The chain couples TRBV7-8 to TRBJ2-7, with 7 bases matching TRBD1. Losses at the gene ends were 1 base for V and 4 bases for J; bases not matched to a gene: 10. Germline V gene sequence: CDR1 SGHVS, CDR2 FQNEAQ. CDR3 size: 16 residues. The CDR3 coding sequence is TGTGCCAGCAGCTTAGTAGGAGGACAGGTCAATTACGAGCAGTACTTC. It yields the protein CASSLVGGQVNYEQYF.

The chain employs TRBV25-1 and TRBJ1-2; no reliable D call. The CDR3 has 12 residues. The germline CDR1 and CDR2 sequences are MGHDK and SYGVNS. The V end was cut by 8 bases, the J end by 7 bases, with 14 bases between. CDR3 nucleotide sequence: TGTGCCAGCGGACTCGAGGGCTCTGGCTACACCTTC. Its translation: CASGLEGSGYTF.

The chain employs TRBV7-8 and TRBJ1-2, with 10 nucleotides matching TRBD1. J gave up 2 bases and V 6 bases, and 3 bases lay outside the gene matches. The CDR3 covers 14 residues. In germline, CDR1 is SGHVS, CDR2 FQNEAQ. For the CDR3, the DNA is TGTGCCAGCAGTTGGGACAGGGGAAACTATGGCTACACCTTC. This gives the protein CASSWDRGNYGYTF.